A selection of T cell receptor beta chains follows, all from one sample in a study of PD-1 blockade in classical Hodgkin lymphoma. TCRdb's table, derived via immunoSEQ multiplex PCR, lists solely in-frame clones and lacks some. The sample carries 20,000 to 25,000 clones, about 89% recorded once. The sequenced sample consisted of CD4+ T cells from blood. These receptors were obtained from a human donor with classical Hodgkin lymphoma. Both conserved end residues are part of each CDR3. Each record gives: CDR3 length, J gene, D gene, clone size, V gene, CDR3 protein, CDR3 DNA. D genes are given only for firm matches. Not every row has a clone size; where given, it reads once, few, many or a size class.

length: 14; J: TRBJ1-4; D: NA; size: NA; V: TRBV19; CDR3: CASSIQGNNEKLFF; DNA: TGTGCCAGTAGTATACAGGGTAATAATGAAAAACTGTTTTTT
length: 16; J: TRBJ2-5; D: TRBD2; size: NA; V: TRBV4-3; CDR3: CASSHELAAPRETQYF; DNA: TGCGCCAGCAGCCATGAGCTAGCGGCCCCCAGGGAGACCCAGTACTTC
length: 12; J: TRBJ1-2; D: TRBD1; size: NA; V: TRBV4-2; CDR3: CASSQLDRGYTF; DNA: TGTGCCAGCAGCCAATTGGACAGGGGATACACCTTC
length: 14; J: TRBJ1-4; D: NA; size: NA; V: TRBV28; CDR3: CASRTTGFSEKLFF; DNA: TGTGCCAGCAGAACCACAGGGTTTTCGGAAAAACTGTTTTTT
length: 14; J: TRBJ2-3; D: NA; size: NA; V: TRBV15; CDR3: CATSTTQNPDTQYF; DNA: TGTGCCACCAGCACGACCCAAAACCCAGATACGCAGTATTTT
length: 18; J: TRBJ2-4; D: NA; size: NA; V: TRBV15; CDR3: CATSPTPPTGQLKNIQYF; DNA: TGTGCCACCAGTCCTACCCCCCCCACGGGGCAACTCAAAAACATTCAGTACTTC
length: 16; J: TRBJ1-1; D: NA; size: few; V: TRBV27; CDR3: CASSLGSGVANTEAFF; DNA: TGTGCCAGCAGTTTAGGGTCAGGGGTTGCGAACACTGAAGCTTTCTTT
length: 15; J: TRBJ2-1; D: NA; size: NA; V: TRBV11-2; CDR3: CASSLDRNLYNEQFF; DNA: TGTGCCAGCAGCTTAGACAGGAACCTTTACAATGAGCAGTTCTTC
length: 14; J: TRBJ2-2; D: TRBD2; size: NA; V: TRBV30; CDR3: CAWSTSGWTGELFF; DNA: TGTGCCTGGAGCACTAGCGGGTGGACCGGGGAGCTGTTTTTT
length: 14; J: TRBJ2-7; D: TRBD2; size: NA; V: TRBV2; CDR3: CASTALAGPYEQYF; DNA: TGTGCCAGCACGGCCCTAGCGGGTCCCTACGAGCAGTACTTC
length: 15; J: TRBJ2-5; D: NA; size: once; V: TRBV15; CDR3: CATSRAGAGGETQYF; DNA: TGTGCCACCTCCAGGGCGGGGGCCGGGGGAGAGACCCAGTACTTC
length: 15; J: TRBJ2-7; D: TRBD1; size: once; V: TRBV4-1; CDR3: CASSLPGQGAGEQYF; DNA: TGCGCCAGCAGCCTTCCGGGACAGGGGGCTGGCGAGCAGTACTTC
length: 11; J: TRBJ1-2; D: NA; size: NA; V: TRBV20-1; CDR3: CSAAKSYGYTF; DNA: TGCAGTGCAGCCAAGTCCTATGGCTACACCTTC
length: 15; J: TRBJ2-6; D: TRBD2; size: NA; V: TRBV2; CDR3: CASFRGGSGANVLTF; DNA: TGTGCCAGTTTCCGGGGGGGGTCTGGGGCCAACGTCCTGACTTTC
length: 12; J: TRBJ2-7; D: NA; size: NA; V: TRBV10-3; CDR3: CAISVGPYEQYF; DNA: TGTGCCATCAGTGTCGGACCCTACGAGCAGTACTTC
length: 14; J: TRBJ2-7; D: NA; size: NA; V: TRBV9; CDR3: CASSVDLGSYEQYF; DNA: TGTGCCAGCAGCGTAGACTTGGGATCCTACGAGCAGTACTTC
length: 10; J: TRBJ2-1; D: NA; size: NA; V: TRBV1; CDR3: CTPLGGEQFF; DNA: TGCACCCCCCTAGGGGGTGAGCAGTTCTTC
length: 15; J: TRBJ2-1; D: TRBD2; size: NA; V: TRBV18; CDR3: CASSPPRGDYNEQFF; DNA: TGTGCCAGCTCACCACCCCGGGGGGATTACAATGAGCAGTTCTTC
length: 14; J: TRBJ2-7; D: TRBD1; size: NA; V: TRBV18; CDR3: CASSPGQVIYEQYF; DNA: TGTGCCAGCTCACCGGGACAGGTGATCTACGAGCAGTACTTC